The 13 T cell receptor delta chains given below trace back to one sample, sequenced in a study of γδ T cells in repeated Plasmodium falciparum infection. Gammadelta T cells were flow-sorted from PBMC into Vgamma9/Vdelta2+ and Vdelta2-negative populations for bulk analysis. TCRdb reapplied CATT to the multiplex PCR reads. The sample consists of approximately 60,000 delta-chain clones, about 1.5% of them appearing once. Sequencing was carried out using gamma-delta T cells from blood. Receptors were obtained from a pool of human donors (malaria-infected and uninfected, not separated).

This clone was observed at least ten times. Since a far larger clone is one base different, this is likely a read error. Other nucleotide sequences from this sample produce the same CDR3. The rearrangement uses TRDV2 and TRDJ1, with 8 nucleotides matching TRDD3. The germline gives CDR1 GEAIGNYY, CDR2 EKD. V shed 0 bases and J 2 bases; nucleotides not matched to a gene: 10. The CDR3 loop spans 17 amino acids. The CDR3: CACDTERGYFRTDKLIF. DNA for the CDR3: TGTGCCTGTGACACCGAGAGGGGATACTTCCGGACCGATAAACTCATCTTT.

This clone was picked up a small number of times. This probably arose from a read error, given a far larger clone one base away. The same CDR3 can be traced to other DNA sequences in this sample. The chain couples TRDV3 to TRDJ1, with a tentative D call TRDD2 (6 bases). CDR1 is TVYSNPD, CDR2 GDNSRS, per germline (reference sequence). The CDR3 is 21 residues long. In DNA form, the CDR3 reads TGTGCCTTTGTGGGACCTTCCCCAATCCTCGAATCACCCGGAGCCACCGATAAGCTCATCTTT. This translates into CAFVGPSPILESPGATDKLIF.

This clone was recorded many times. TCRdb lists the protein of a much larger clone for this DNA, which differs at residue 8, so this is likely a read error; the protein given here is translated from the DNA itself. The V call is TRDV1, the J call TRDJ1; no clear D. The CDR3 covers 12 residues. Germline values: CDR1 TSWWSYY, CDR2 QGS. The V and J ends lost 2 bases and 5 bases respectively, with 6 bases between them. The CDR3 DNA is TGTGCTCTTGGGGAATTGCGGGATAAACTCATCTTT. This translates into CALGELRDKLIF.

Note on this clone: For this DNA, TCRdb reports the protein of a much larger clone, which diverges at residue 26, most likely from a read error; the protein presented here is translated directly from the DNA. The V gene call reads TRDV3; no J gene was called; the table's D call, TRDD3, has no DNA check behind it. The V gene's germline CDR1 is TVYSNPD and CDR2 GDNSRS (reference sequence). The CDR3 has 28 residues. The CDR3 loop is CAFYPHLLQVNLGVRFWGISPNTDKPIF. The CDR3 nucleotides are TGTGCCTTTTACCCCCACCTCCTACAAGTAAACCTCGGGGTAAGATTCTGGGGGATCTCCCCTAACACCGATAAACCCATCTTT.

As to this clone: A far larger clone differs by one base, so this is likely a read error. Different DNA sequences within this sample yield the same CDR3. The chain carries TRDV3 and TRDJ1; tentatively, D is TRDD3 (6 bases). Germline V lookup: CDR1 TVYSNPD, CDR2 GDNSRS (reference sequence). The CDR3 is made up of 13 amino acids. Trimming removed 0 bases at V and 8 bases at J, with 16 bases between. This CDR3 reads CAFRFPTGGKLIF. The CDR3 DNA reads TGTGCCTTTAGATTCCCTACCGGGGGAAAACTCATCTTT.

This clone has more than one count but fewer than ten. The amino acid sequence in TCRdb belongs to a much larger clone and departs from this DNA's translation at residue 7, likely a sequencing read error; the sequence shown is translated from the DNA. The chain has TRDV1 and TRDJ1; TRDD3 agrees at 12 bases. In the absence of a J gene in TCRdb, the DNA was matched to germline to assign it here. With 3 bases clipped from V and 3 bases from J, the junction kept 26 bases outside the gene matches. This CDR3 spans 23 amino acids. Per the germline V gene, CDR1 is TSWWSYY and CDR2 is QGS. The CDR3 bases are TGTGCTCTTGGGGAGCCCAGTCTCTGGGGGATACGCCCGGGCTTAAGTAGGTCCGATAAACTCATCTTT. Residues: CALGEPSLWGIRPGLSRSDKLIF.

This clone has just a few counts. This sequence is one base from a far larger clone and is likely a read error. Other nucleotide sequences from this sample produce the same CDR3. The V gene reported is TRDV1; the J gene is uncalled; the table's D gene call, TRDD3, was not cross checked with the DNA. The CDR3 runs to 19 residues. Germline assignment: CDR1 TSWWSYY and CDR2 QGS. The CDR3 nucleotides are TGTGCTCTTGGGTCATTCGCCCCCCTACTGGGACGGCCTCGTTTTAAGCTCATCTTT. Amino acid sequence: CALGSFAPLLGRPRFKLIF.

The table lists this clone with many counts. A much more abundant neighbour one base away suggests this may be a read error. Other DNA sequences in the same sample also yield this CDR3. CDR3: CALGELLWGTSLKYTDKLIF. For the CDR3, the DNA is TGTGCTCTTGGGGAGTTACTCTGGGGGACGAGTCTAAAGTACACCGATAAACTCATCTTT. V is TRDV1 and J is TRDJ1, with TRDD3 identical over 8 bases. Germline trimming cut 3 bases from V and 0 bases from J; bases unmatched to any gene: 18. The CDR3 has 20 amino acids. Germline CDR1 is TSWWSYY and CDR2 is QGS.

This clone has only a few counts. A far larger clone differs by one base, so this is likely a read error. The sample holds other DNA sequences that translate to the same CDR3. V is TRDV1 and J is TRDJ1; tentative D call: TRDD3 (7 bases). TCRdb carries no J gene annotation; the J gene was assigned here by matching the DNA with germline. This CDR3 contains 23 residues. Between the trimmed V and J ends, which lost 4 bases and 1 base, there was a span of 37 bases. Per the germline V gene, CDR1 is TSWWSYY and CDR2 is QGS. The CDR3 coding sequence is TGTGCTCTTGGGGTCCTACCGGGTCCACGTAAACCCACCGGGGGATTATTCACCGATAAACTCATCTTT. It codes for CALGVLPGPRKPTGGLFTDKLIF.

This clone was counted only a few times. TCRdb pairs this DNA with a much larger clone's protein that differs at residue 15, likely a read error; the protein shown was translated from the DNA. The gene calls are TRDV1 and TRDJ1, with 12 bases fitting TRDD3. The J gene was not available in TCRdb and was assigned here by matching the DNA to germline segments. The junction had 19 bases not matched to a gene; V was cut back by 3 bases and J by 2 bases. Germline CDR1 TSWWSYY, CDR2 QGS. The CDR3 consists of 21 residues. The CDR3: CALGDPLGYWGIQPSTDKLIF. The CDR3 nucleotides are TGTGCTCTTGGGGACCCTCTGGGTTACTGGGGGATACAGCCGTCAACCGATAAACTCATCTTT.

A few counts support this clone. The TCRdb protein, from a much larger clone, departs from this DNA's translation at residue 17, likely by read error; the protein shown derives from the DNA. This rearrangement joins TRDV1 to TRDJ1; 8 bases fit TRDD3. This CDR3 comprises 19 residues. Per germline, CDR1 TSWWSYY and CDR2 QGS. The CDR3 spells CALGESSGYWGYDTDKPIF. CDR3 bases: TGTGCTCTTGGGGAATCCAGCGGCTACTGGGGGTACGACACCGATAAACCCATCTTT.

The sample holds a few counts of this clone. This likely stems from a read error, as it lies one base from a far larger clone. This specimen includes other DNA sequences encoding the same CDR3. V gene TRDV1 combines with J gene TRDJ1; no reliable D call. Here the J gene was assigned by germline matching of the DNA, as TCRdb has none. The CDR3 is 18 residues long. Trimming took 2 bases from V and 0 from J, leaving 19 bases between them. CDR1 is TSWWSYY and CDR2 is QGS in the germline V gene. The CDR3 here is CALGEYVASAPYTDKLIF. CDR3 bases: TGTGCTCTTGGGGAATACGTAGCTTCGGCCCCATACACCGATAAACTCATCTTT.

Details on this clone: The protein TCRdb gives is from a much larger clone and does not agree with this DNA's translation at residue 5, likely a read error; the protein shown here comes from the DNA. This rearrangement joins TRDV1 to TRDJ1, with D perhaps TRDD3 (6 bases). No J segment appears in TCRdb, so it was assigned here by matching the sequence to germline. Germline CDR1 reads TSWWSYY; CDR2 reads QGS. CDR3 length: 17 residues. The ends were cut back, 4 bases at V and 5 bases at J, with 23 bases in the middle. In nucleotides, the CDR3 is TGTGCTCTTGGGGGACTGGGTCCTAAGGGCTTAGGTGATAAACTCATCTTT. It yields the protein CALGGLGPKGLGDKLIF.